This TCR beta chain appears in the sequencing data of a study of siplizumab effects on memory and regulatory T cells. CDR3 size: 16 residues. Germline V gene lookup returns CDR1 MGHRA and CDR2 YSYEKL. Trimming took 5 bases from V and 1 from J; bases not matched to a gene: 10. Produced via immunoSEQ multiplex PCR; TCRdb's table is partial and in-frame only. The sample has over 60,000 clones; 91% are singletons. The sequence derives from a human donor in good health. The sample taken for sequencing was CD8+ T cells sorted from blood. V usage is TRBV4-1 and J usage is TRBJ2-7; the match to TRBD1 covers 8 bases. In DNA, the CDR3 is TGCGCCAGCAGCGGGCGGACAGGGAAGGGTTCCTACGAGCAGTACTTC. This gives the protein CASSGRTGKGSYEQYF.